The clone carrying this T cell receptor (beta chain) was recorded many times. Antigen unknown. This record belongs to a study of T cell repertoires in cytomegalovirus infection. In the study overall: Indications of both CMV infection and matching HLA type were provided by public TCR beta signatures.

V shed 0 bases and J shed 5 bases, with 7 bases lying between them. CDR1 and CDR2 (germline): MNHEY, SVGEGT. This CDR3 comprises 14 residues. Whole-study findings and limits: Within the response measured ex vivo, HLA-C-restricted CMV-specific TCR beta clonotypes were dominant. Carriers of CMV and the relevant HLA type were discriminated by public TCR beta frequency.

One entry per CDR3 protein results from TCRdb running MiXCR on the reads. Of 600,000 to 800,000 distinct CDR3 sequences listed, approximately 24% are singletons. The chain employs TRBV6-2 or TRBV6-3 and TRBJ2-2, with a tentative D call TRBD2 (6 bases). This sequence originates from a human donor in good health (CMV status not recorded). Some clones in this sample may be carry-over from other donors' samples. The sequencing sample was made of CD8+ T cells from PBMCs. The CDR3 region is CASSYSGLTGELFF. CDR3 nucleotides: TGTGCCAGCAGTTACTCGGGACTGACCGGGGAGCTGTTTTTT.